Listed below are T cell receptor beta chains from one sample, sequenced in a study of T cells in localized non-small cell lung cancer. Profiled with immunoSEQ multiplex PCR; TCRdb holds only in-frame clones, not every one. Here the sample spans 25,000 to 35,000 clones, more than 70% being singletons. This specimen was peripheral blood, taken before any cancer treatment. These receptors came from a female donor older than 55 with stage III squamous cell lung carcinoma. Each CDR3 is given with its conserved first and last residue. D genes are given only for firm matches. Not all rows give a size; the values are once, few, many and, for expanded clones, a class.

DNA: TGCAGTGCTAGCGAAGAGACCCAGTACTTC; CDR3: CSASEETQYF; V: TRBV20-1; J: TRBJ2-5; D: .; size: .
DNA: TGTGCCAGCAGTGAGTACGGTAGCTCCTACAATGAGCAGTTCTTC; CDR3: CASSEYGSSYNEQFF; V: TRBV6-1; J: TRBJ2-1; D: .; size: .
DNA: TGTGCCAGCAGCTTAGCGTTGGGCACAGATACGCAGTATTTT; CDR3: CASSLALGTDTQYF; V: TRBV7-2; J: TRBJ2-3; D: .; size: few
DNA: TGTGCCAGCAGTTCCTTAGGGGAGTCCCCGAACACTGAAGCTTTCTTT; CDR3: CASSSLGESPNTEAFF; V: TRBV28; J: TRBJ1-1; D: .; size: .
DNA: TGCGCCAGCAGTGAGACGAGGCTAGCGATGGAGACCCAGTACTTC; CDR3: CASSETRLAMETQYF; V: TRBV10-2; J: TRBJ2-5; D: .; size: .
DNA: TGCGCCAGCGGACAGGTCCTTGGTGGGGAGCTGTTTTTT; CDR3: CASGQVLGGELFF; V: TRBV10-1; J: TRBJ2-2; D: TRBD1; size: .
DNA: TGTGCCAGCAGCTTAAGACCTCAGGGTGTGGATGGCTACACCTTC; CDR3: CASSLRPQGVDGYTF; V: TRBV14; J: TRBJ1-2; D: .; size: .
DNA: TGTGCCAGCAGCTTATCGTTAGCGGGATCCACAGATACGCAGTATTTT; CDR3: CASSLSLAGSTDTQYF; V: TRBV11-1; J: TRBJ2-3; D: TRBD2; size: .
DNA: TGTGCCAGCAGTTACTCGGAGGGTTCTGGAAACACCATATATTTT; CDR3: CASSYSEGSGNTIYF; V: TRBV6-5; J: TRBJ1-3; D: .; size: once
DNA: TGTGCCAGCAGGATGCAGAACAGCTACGAGCAGTACTTC; CDR3: CASRMQNSYEQYF; V: TRBV6-1; J: TRBJ2-7; D: .; size: .
DNA: TGTGCCAGCAGCCAACCCGGGACAGGGACCTATGGCTACACCTTC; CDR3: CASSQPGTGTYGYTF; V: TRBV4-2; J: TRBJ1-2; D: TRBD1; size: few
DNA: TGTGCCAGTAGTGGGTCAGGAACAGATACGCAGTATTTT; CDR3: CASSGSGTDTQYF; V: TRBV19; J: TRBJ2-3; D: .; size: once
DNA: TGTGCCAGCAGCTTACAGTTGGGCGGGGAGCTGTTTTTT; CDR3: CASSLQLGGELFF; V: TRBV7-2; J: TRBJ2-2; D: .; size: .
DNA: TGTGCCAGTCGTACCGGGACAGGGACCTATGGCTACACCTTC; CDR3: CASRTGTGTYGYTF; V: TRBV19; J: TRBJ1-2; D: TRBD1; size: medium-sized
DNA: TGCGCCAGCAGCTTGGTTTCGGGACAGGGAGGCACAGATACGCAGTATTTT; CDR3: CASSLVSGQGGTDTQYF; V: TRBV5-1; J: TRBJ2-3; D: TRBD1; size: .
DNA: TGTGCCAGCAGCTTAAGGATCCGTCAGGGTGTAACGAACGAGCAGTACTTC; CDR3: CASSLRIRQGVTNEQYF; V: TRBV5-6; J: TRBJ2-7; D: .; size: .
DNA: TGTGCCAGCAGCCCCGTCGCCCGGAGCTCCTACAATGAGCAGTTCTTC; CDR3: CASSPVARSSYNEQFF; V: TRBV27; J: TRBJ2-1; D: .; size: .
DNA: TGTGCCAGCAGTGACCCCCACTCCGCTGGAAACACCATATATTTT; CDR3: CASSDPHSAGNTIYF; V: TRBV25-1; J: TRBJ1-3; D: .; size: .
DNA: TGTGCCAGTAGGACTAGTAACGGGGGCTCCTACGAGCAGTACTTC; CDR3: CASRTSNGGSYEQYF; V: TRBV19; J: TRBJ2-7; D: .; size: .
DNA: TGTGCCAGCAGCCCGATCGGGAGGGGGGAAGAGACCCAGTACTTC; CDR3: CASSPIGRGEETQYF; V: TRBV7-8; J: TRBJ2-5; D: TRBD2; size: .
DNA: TGTGCCAGCAGTGAACCTCAGGGCGTGAAGACCCAGTACTTC; CDR3: CASSEPQGVKTQYF; V: TRBV2; J: TRBJ2-5; D: .; size: .
DNA: TGCGCCAGCAGCCAAGAATCTCGTAACTATGGCTACACCTTC; CDR3: CASSQESRNYGYTF; V: TRBV4-3; J: TRBJ1-2; D: .; size: .
DNA: TGTGCCAGCAGAGGAGGACCGGATGAAAAACTGTTTTTT; CDR3: CASRGGPDEKLFF; V: TRBV7-9; J: TRBJ1-4; D: .; size: .
DNA: TGTGCCAGCAGCTTAGCGCGGGACAGTGAGCAGTACTTC; CDR3: CASSLARDSEQYF; V: TRBV7-2; J: TRBJ2-7; D: .; size: .
DNA: TGTGCCAGCAGTCCAAACTCCAGGGGAGGCTACACCTTC; CDR3: CASSPNSRGGYTF; V: TRBV6-5; J: TRBJ1-2; D: .; size: .
DNA: TGTGCCAGCAGCTACAGGGGTCGAGGCAACTATGGCTACACCTTC; CDR3: CASSYRGRGNYGYTF; V: TRBV7-9; J: TRBJ1-2; D: TRBD1; size: .
DNA: TGTGCCAGCAGCTTGGGGGCTAGCGGGAGCACTGAGCAGTTCTTC; CDR3: CASSLGASGSTEQFF; V: TRBV5-4; J: TRBJ2-1; D: TRBD2; size: few
DNA: TGCAGCGTCTCCCAGGAGTACAATGAGCAGTTCTTC; CDR3: CSVSQEYNEQFF; V: TRBV29-1; J: TRBJ2-1; D: .; size: .
DNA: TGTGCCAGCAGTCGGACCCCACAGGGTAAGATACAAGCTTTCTTT; CDR3: CASSRTPQGKIQAFF; V: TRBV6-1; J: TRBJ1-1; D: .; size: .
DNA: TGTGCCTGGAGGGAAGTCGGGACCTATGGCTACACCTTC; CDR3: CAWREVGTYGYTF; V: TRBV30; J: TRBJ1-2; D: .; size: .
DNA: TGTGCCAGCAGCTTAGCGGCTCAGGGAGGCACTGAAGCTTTCTTT; CDR3: CASSLAAQGGTEAFF; V: TRBV7-9; J: TRBJ1-1; D: .; size: .
DNA: TGTGCCAGCTCAGCGATACCCTGGGCAGGTACTGAAGCTTTCTTT; CDR3: CASSAIPWAGTEAFF; V: TRBV18; J: TRBJ1-1; D: .; size: .
DNA: TGTGCCAGCAGCTCAAGACTAGCGGGAGGGTACAATGAGCAGTTCTTC; CDR3: CASSSRLAGGYNEQFF; V: TRBV13; J: TRBJ2-1; D: TRBD2; size: .
DNA: TGCAGCGTTGATACCGGGGTCCACGAGCAGTACTTC; CDR3: CSVDTGVHEQYF; V: TRBV29-1; J: TRBJ2-7; D: .; size: .
DNA: TGCGCCAGCAGCCAAAAAGCAGGGGGGAACACTGAAGCTTTCTTT; CDR3: CASSQKAGGNTEAFF; V: TRBV4-3; J: TRBJ1-1; D: TRBD1; size: .
DNA: TGCAGCGTTGCAAGGTCCTGGGACCAAGAGACCCAGTACTTC; CDR3: CSVARSWDQETQYF; V: TRBV29-1; J: TRBJ2-5; D: .; size: .